Reported below is one TCR beta chain. Its specificity is unknown. The data stem from a study of shared clonotypes between healthy human individuals. Study outcomes and limitations: Genetic and exposure-history diversity was limited by the small donor number.

Deep was the level at which the assay was run. The table came from immunoSEQ multiplex PCR; TCRdb's copy has only in-frame clones and leaves some out. In the table there are about 1 million clones, about 76% of which are singletons. The sample consisted of memory CD4+ T cells sorted from blood. Specified subset: CD45RA-negative fraction. This TCR came from a man in his late teens or twenties in good health.

This chain's CDR3 is CASRSGGPYNEQFF. In DNA, the CDR3 is TGTGCCAGCAGAAGCGGGGGGCCTTACAATGAGCAGTTCTTC. V usage is TRBV7-2 and J usage is TRBJ2-1; TRBD2 aligns across 9 bases. Germline values: CDR1 SGHTA, CDR2 FQGNSA. The junction had 4 bases not matched to a gene; V was cut back by 6 bases and J by 4 bases. The CDR3 has 14 amino acids. The full variable domain, its missing parts supplied by reference TRBV7-2 and TRBJ2-1, is GAGVSQSPSNKVTEKGKDVELRCDPISGHTALYWYRQSLGQGLEFLIYFQGNSAPDKSGLPSDRFSAERTGGSVSTLTIQRTQQEDSAVYLCASRSGGPYNEQFFGPGTRLTVL.